The 13 T cell receptor beta chains listed next were all sequenced from one sample in a study of T cell changes during pregnancy in multiple sclerosis. The repertoire was sequenced with immunoSEQ multiplex PCR; TCRdb's copy has only in-frame clones and lacks some. The data show tens of thousands of clones, 80% to 95% seen once. The material sequenced was CD4+ T cells from peripheral blood mononuclear cells, taken after pregnancy. These receptors were collected from a female donor in good health, enrolled as a control in a pregnancy study.

The CDR3: CASSWGTGHNYGYTF. The CDR3 region has the DNA TGTGCCAGCAGCTGGGGGACAGGGCATAACTATGGCTACACCTTC. The chain couples TRBV7-2 to TRBJ1-2, with 9 bases identical to TRBD1. Germline CDR1 reads SGHTA; CDR2 reads FQGNSA. Trimming at V came to 4 bases and at J to 1 base, leaving 4 bases not matched to a gene. This CDR3 is 15 amino acids long.

V gene TRBV28 combines with J gene TRBJ2-2; no reliable D call. V was shortened by 1 base and J by 5 bases, with 5 bases between the two germline ends. The CDR3 sequence is 13 residues long. Germline loops: CDR1 MDHEN, CDR2 SYDVKM. The CDR3 sequence: CASSLSMTGELFF. The CDR3 DNA follows: TGTGCCAGCAGTTTATCTATGACCGGGGAGCTGTTTTTT.

Remarks on this clone: An end of the junction does not agree with germline; a read error may underlie this. The rearrangement uses TRBV5-4 and TRBJ1-4, with TRBD1 identical over 7 bases. Germline V gene data show CDR1 as SGHNT and CDR2 as YYREEE (reference sequence). This CDR3 is built from 13 residues. As DNA, the CDR3 is TGTGCCAGCAGCCCCCAGGGGGGCGACAGGGAGCTTTTT. It encodes CASSPQGGDRELF.

This clone appeared once. The chain combines TRBV19 with TRBJ1-2; 7 nucleotides line up with TRBD1. Trimming removed 4 bases from V and 1 base from J; junction bases left unmatched: 9. The V gene's germline CDR1 is LNHDA and CDR2 SQIVND (reference sequence). The CDR3 is 16 residues long. CDR3 residues: CASSTLDRVGNYGYTF. In DNA form, the CDR3 reads TGTGCCAGTAGTACCCTCGACAGGGTCGGTAACTATGGCTACACCTTC.

The CDR3: CASSLGTSGRTYEQYF. The CDR3 DNA reads TGTGCCAGCAGCCTAGGGACTAGCGGGAGGACCTACGAGCAGTACTTC. The genes are TRBV11-2 and TRBJ2-7, with 15 nucleotides matching TRBD2. After removal of 5 bases from V and 2 bases from J, the junction contained 4 bases not matched to a gene. Germline V gene data show CDR1 as SGHAT and CDR2 as FQNNGV. The CDR3 is 16 amino acids.

The sample holds a few counts of this clone. The rearrangement links TRBV27 to TRBJ2-1; 10 bases agree with TRBD2. The CDR3 runs to 16 residues. V shed 7 bases, J shed 0 bases, and the junction held 6 bases outside the gene matches. Germline assignment: CDR1 MNHEY and CDR2 SMNVEV (reference sequence). CDR3 region: CASNPAGGPSYNEQFF. CDR3 DNA sequence: TGTGCCAGCAATCCAGCGGGAGGGCCCTCCTACAATGAGCAGTTCTTC.

This chain links TRBV5-8 with TRBJ2-7, with D unresolved. Germline lookup yields CDR1 SGHTS and CDR2 YDEGEE. Trimming took off 1 base at V and 5 bases at J, with 19 bases between the two ends. CDR3 length: 16 residues. The CDR3 region is CASSLNIAIVAHEQYF. CDR3 in DNA: TGTGCCAGCAGCTTGAATATTGCCATTGTGGCTCACGAGCAGTACTTC.

The chain is built from TRBV20-1 and TRBJ1-1; TRBD1 aligns across 10 bases. The CDR3 runs to 11 residues. The germline V gene has CDR1 DFQATT and CDR2 SNEGSKA (reference sequence). CDR3 DNA sequence: TGCAGCCAGGACAGGGGGGGTGAAGCTTTCTTT. Translated: CSQDRGGEAFF.

The chain employs TRBV7-3 and TRBJ2-1; D is possibly TRBD2 (5 bases). This CDR3 is built from 14 residues. The V and J ends lost 4 bases and 5 bases respectively, with 12 bases between them. Germline CDR1 SGHTA, CDR2 FQGTGA. As DNA, the CDR3 is TGTGCCAGCAGCTCCCCCGGGATTCACAATGAGCAGTTCTTC. Its translation: CASSSPGIHNEQFF.

This chain joins TRBV19 and TRBJ2-7; D is undetermined. This CDR3 is built from 15 residues. CDR1 is LNHDA, CDR2 SQIVND, per germline (reference sequence). Between the trimmed V and J ends, which lost 6 bases and 2 bases, there was a span of 17 bases. Here the CDR3 reads CASREVSAAPYEQYF. CDR3 bases: TGTGCCAGTAGAGAGGTTTCCGCGGCCCCCTACGAGCAGTACTTC.

The rearrangement uses TRBV7-3 and TRBJ2-7, with 7 bases that match TRBD2. Germline CDR1 SGHTA, CDR2 FQGTGA. This CDR3 contains 15 residues. Unmatched junction bases numbered 9, after V lost 6 bases and J lost 1 base. The CDR3, as DNA: TGTGCCAGCAGTCTCGGACTAGGGGCTTCCTACGAGCAGTACTTC. Translating gives CASSLGLGASYEQYF.

The V and J genes are TRBV28 and TRBJ2-7; TRBD2 matches 11 bases. Germline V gene lookup returns CDR1 MDHEN and CDR2 SYDVKM. The CDR3 has 17 residues. Trimming removed 4 bases from V and 5 bases from J; junction bases left unmatched: 13. CDR3 DNA sequence: TGTGCCAGCAGTTCCCCAATAGGTAGCGGGGGGGGTGACGAGCAGTACTTC. Its translation: CASSSPIGSGGGDEQYF.

The chain recombines TRBV7-3 with TRBJ1-6; the D is unclear. The length of the CDR3 is 16 residues. Germline V CDR1 and CDR2: SGHTA, FQGTGA. Trimming stripped 0 bases from V and 7 bases from J, with 13 bases between. The CDR3 here is CASSLTSLAGNSPLHF. For the CDR3, the DNA is TGTGCCAGCAGCTTAACGAGTCTTGCAGGAAATTCACCCCTCCACTTT.